This passage covers 26 T cell receptor beta chains from one sample sequenced in a study of regulatory T cells in long-lasting Graves disease. Time point meaning: persistent/refractory GD, antithyroid drugs over 5 years with positive TRAb. PBMC RNA served as the TCR library source. For TCR beta, libraries came from iRepertoire HTBI primers and Arm-PCR of CDR3 regions. TCRdb fed the multiplex PCR reads into MiXCR, producing one record per CDR3 protein. The table includes 400,000 or so distinct CDR3 sequences, around 24% detected once. Specimen: peripheral blood mononuclear cells (PBMCs), collected when the disease was refractory, from a patient treated with antithyroid drugs. These receptors all come from a female donor with Graves disease.

This clonotype was observed at least ten times. The V call is TRBV28, the J call TRBJ1-2; D may be TRBD1 (6 bases). The J call may not be correct, given that the DNA end is closer to TRBJ2-7. Per the germline V gene, CDR1 is MDHEN and CDR2 is SYDVKM. The CDR3 is 11 residues long. CDR3: CASSLSRGQYF. The DNA for the CDR3 is TGTGCCAGCAGTTTATCCAGGGGACAGTACTTC.

The J gene is TRBJ2-2, the V gene TRBV2; 8 bases line up with TRBD2. This CDR3 spans 16 amino acids. The ends lost 1 base at V and 7 bases at J; junction bases unmatched: 8. CDR1 and CDR2 (germline): SNHLY, FYNNEI. The CDR3 DNA follows: TGTGCCAGCAGTGAAGGGGGGACTAGAGTTGGCGGGGAGCTGTTTTTT. This gives the protein CASSEGGTRVGGELFF.

The CDR3 nucleotides read TGTGCCAGCAGCGTCGATGGGACAGGGACCTACGAGCAGTACTTC. It yields the protein CASSVDGTGTYEQYF. The rearrangement uses TRBV9 and TRBJ2-7, with 9 bases that match TRBD1. Germline V gene sequence: CDR1 SGDLS, CDR2 YYNGEE. The V and J ends lost 2 bases and 2 bases, in that order; junction bases with no gene match: 5. The CDR3 is 15 amino acids.

A few counts support this clonotype. This chain uses TRBV7-8 with TRBJ2-7; D gene ambiguous. V was pared by 5 bases and J by 3 bases, with 17 bases between. The germline V gene encodes CDR1 SGHVS and CDR2 FQNEAQ. CDR3 size: 15 residues. CDR3 DNA: TGTGCCAGCAGCCCTGAGTTCCAACGACACTACGAGCAGTACTTC. Residues: CASSPEFQRHYEQYF.

Worth noting for this clonotype: A far more abundant clone sits one base away, making this likely a read error. The chain couples TRBV7-2 to TRBJ2-7; tentatively, D is TRBD1 (8 bases). Trimming pared 5 bases from V and 6 bases from J, leaving 14 bases between. Germline CDR1 and CDR2: SGHTA and FQGNSA. The CDR3 sequence is 13 residues long. This CDR3 is CASSTNRGGEQYF. Written as DNA, the CDR3 is TGTGCCAGCAGCACGAACAGGGGGGGCGAGCAGTACTTC.

This clonotype came up many times. This chain connects TRBV10-2 to TRBJ1-4; D unresolved. The CDR3 length is 15 residues. Per germline, CDR1 WSHSY and CDR2 SAAADI. Trimming removed 0 bases from V and 0 bases from J, with 5 bases in between. The CDR3 nucleotides read TGCGCCAGCAGTGAGTCCGGGACAACTAATGAAAAACTGTTTTTT. It specifies CASSESGTTNEKLFF.

This chain links TRBV7-9 with TRBJ1-4; weak D call: TRBD1 (5 bases). This CDR3 region has 15 residues. Germline V gives CDR1 SEHNR, CDR2 FQNEAQ (reference sequence). V was trimmed by 3 bases and J by 7 bases, leaving 15 bases between them. This CDR3 is CASSFLAGLPEKLFF. CDR3 sequence (DNA): TGTGCCAGCAGCTTTTTGGCAGGGCTTCCTGAAAAACTGTTTTTT. The full variable domain, its missing parts supplied by reference TRBV7-9 and TRBJ1-4, is DTGVSQNPRHKITKRGQNVTFRCDPISEHNRLYWYRQTLGQGPEFLTYFQNEAQLEKSRLLSDRFSAERPKGSFSTLEIQRTEQGDSAMYLCASSFLAGLPEKLFFGSGTQLSVL.

This clonotype was detected a few times. The chain recombines TRBV7-2 with TRBJ1-2; 8 bases agree with TRBD1. This CDR3 is built from 15 residues. J gave up 2 bases and V 5 bases, and 7 bases lay outside the gene matches. CDR1 and CDR2 from the germline V gene are SGHTA and FQGNSA. The CDR3 DNA reads as TGTGCCAGCAGCAAAAGACAGGGGATAAACTATGGCTACACCTTC. It codes for CASSKRQGINYGYTF.

This clonotype came up many times. The V gene is TRBV2, the J gene TRBJ2-5; D is unresolved. Trimming shortened V by 6 bases and J by 4 bases, and 9 bases separated the two germline ends. The CDR3 extends over 12 amino acids. The germline gives CDR1 SNHLY, CDR2 FYNNEI. As DNA, the CDR3 is TGTGCCAGCAGATACACCGGAGAGACCCAGTACTTC. This translates into CASRYTGETQYF.

With respect to this clonotype: Germline is not matched at one junction end, which may reflect a read error. V is TRBV11-2 and J is TRBJ2-1; 9 nucleotides agree with TRBD2. The CDR3 is 16 residues long. Germline assignment: CDR1 SGHAT and CDR2 FQNNGV. CDR3 protein: CASSLGGREGLHEQFF. The DNA for the CDR3 is TGTGCCAGCAGTTTAGGCGGGCGGGAGGGCCTCCATGAGCAGTTCTTC. The variable domain in full, with the rest retrieved from reference TRBV11-2 and TRBJ2-1, is EAGVAQSPRYKIIEKRQSVAFWCNPISGHATLYWYQQILGQGPKLLIQFQNNGVVDDSQLPKDRFSAERLKGVDSTLKIQPAKLEDSAVYLCASSLGGREGLHEQFFGPGTRLTVL.

This clonotype was found many times. This chain connects TRBV2 to TRBJ2-7; D is unresolved. V lost 6 bases to trimming and J lost 1 base, with 13 bases between them. The CDR3 loop spans 14 amino acids. Germline-derived CDR1 and CDR2 are SNHLY and FYNNEI. The CDR3 DNA follows: TGTGCCAGCAGGGAGTCACCCAAGTCCTACGAGCAGTACTTC. Amino acid sequence: CASRESPKSYEQYF.

For this clonotype: A much more abundant neighbour one base away suggests this may be a read error. V and J are TRBV25-1 and TRBJ1-1, with D unclear. The CDR3 contains 11 residues. Germline lookup yields CDR1 MGHDK and CDR2 SYGVNS. Trimming removed 7 bases at V and 1 base at J, with 4 bases between. CDR3 loop: CASTWNTEAFF. The CDR3 DNA sequence: TGTGCCAGCACCTGGAACACTGAAGCTTTCTTT.

The chain's CDR3 is CSAHRIGMRVGETQYF. The DNA for the CDR3 is TGCAGTGCACACCGTATCGGTATGAGGGTCGGGGAGACCCAGTACTTC. The J gene is TRBJ2-5, the V gene TRBV20-1, with a tentative D call TRBD2 (5 bases). Germline values: CDR1 DFQATT, CDR2 SNEGSKA (reference sequence). The CDR3 runs to 16 residues. Trimming pared 6 bases from V and 5 bases from J, leaving 25 bases between.

The chain uses TRBV9 and TRBJ2-5; 9 positions match TRBD2. Germline CDR1 and CDR2: SGDLS and YYNGEE. V lost 1 base and J lost 4; bases outside the gene matches: 5. This CDR3 contains 15 residues. The CDR3 region has the DNA TGTGCCAGCAGCGTAACTAGCGGGCCCCGAGAGACCCAGTACTTC. It is translated as CASSVTSGPRETQYF.

At least ten counts were recorded for this clonotype. For the CDR3, the DNA is TGTGCCACCAGCAGAGCCGGGACAGGGGTTCCGCTCTACGAGCAGTACTTC. This encodes CATSRAGTGVPLYEQYF. The chain recombines TRBV15 with TRBJ2-7; 10 bases fit TRBD1. V shed 1 base, J shed 3 bases, and the junction held 9 bases outside the gene matches. The germline V gene encodes CDR1 LNHNV and CDR2 YYDKDF (reference sequence). The CDR3 is 17 residues long.

This clonotype has ten or more counts. The chain employs TRBV28 and TRBJ2-5, with TRBD1 identical over 9 bases. The CDR3 runs 15 residues. Germline V gene data show CDR1 as MDHEN and CDR2 as SYDVKM. J was trimmed by 7 bases and V by 6 bases; bases with no gene match: 12. The CDR3 DNA reads TGTGCCAGCAGGTCCGGGACAGGGTCGCTTGGGACCCAGTACTTC. This codes for CASRSGTGSLGTQYF.

In this sample, this clonotype turned up a few times. One junction end disagrees with the germline gene, perhaps due to a read error. This sequence joins TRBV5-1 and TRBJ1-3; 8 positions match TRBD1. The CDR3 loop spans 16 amino acids. Germline lookup yields CDR1 SGHRS and CDR2 YFSETQ. CDR3 in amino acids: CASSFQGALSGNTIYF. The DNA for the CDR3 is TGTGCCAGCAGCTTCCAGGGGGCGCTTAGTGGAAACACCATATATTTT.

CDR3 nucleotides: TGTGCCAGCAGCCAGACTGGTAGCTCCTACAATGAGCAGTTCTTC. This gives the protein CASSQTGSSYNEQFF. This chain links TRBV9 with TRBJ2-1; D gene unclear. CDR1 and CDR2 from the germline V gene are SGDLS and YYNGEE. The V gene lost 4 bases and the J gene lost 0 bases, with 11 bases spanning the gap. This CDR3 comprises 15 residues.

This clonotype was detected many times. The V gene is TRBV28, the J gene TRBJ1-2, with D tentatively TRBD1 (5 bases). Trimming took off 7 bases at V and 4 bases at J, with 19 bases between the two ends. The CDR3 is 15 amino acids. CDR1 and CDR2 from the germline V gene are MDHEN and SYDVKM. In DNA form, the CDR3 reads TGTGCCAGCAAAGATGCGGGGGAAACATCCTATGGCTACACCTTC. It is translated as CASKDAGETSYGYTF.

A few counts support this clonotype. V gene TRBV6-1 combines with J gene TRBJ1-2; D remains unclear. Trimming took off 8 bases at V and 1 base at J, with 11 bases between the two ends. CDR1 and CDR2 from the germline V gene are MNHNS and SASEGT. The CDR3 runs 13 residues. The CDR3 bases are TGTGCCAGCCATCTGAACGTTAACTATGGCTACACCTTC. Amino acid sequence: CASHLNVNYGYTF.

This clonotype was seen repeatedly, ten times or more. CDR3 amino acids: CASNLQGNYGYTF. The CDR3 coding sequence is TGTGCCAGCAACCTTCAGGGCAACTATGGCTACACCTTC. The J gene is TRBJ1-2, the V gene TRBV28; possibly TRBD1 for D (5 bases). The CDR3 covers 13 residues. V gave up 7 bases and J gave up 2 bases, with 11 bases separating them. Germline V gene data show CDR1 as MDHEN and CDR2 as SYDVKM.

The V gene is TRBV30, the J gene TRBJ1-4; no definite D call. Germline V gene lookup returns CDR1 GTSNPN and CDR2 SVGIG (reference sequence). This CDR3 is 11 amino acids long. V lost 1 base and J 8 bases, leaving 5 bases between the germline ends. The CDR3 loop reads CAWSGQEKLFF. In DNA, the CDR3 is TGTGCCTGGAGTGGGCAGGAAAAACTGTTTTTT.

This clonotype has a handful of counts. The junction departs from germline at one end; a sequencing error may be responsible. The genes are TRBV19 and TRBJ2-2; weak D call: TRBD1 (5 bases). The CDR3 extends over 15 amino acids. CDR1 is LNHDA and CDR2 is SQIVND in the germline V gene (reference sequence). The CDR3 nucleotides read TGTGCCAGTAGCATAGGGGCTCAGACCACCGGGGAGCTGTTTTTT. Its protein product is CASSIGAQTTGELFF.

Note on this clonotype: The germline gene is not matched at one end of the junction; a read error may be the cause. This chain connects TRBV15 to TRBJ2-7; the match to TRBD2 covers 7 bases. Germline V gives CDR1 LNHNV, CDR2 YYDKDF (reference sequence). This CDR3 has 12 amino acids. CDR3 sequence (DNA): TGTGCCACCAGCAGTGCTAGCGGAGCCCCGGTCTTC. Its protein product is CATSSASGAPVF.

Ten or more counts support this clonotype. The chain employs TRBV7-8 and TRBJ1-6; tentatively, D is TRBD1 (6 bases). Trimming took 7 bases from V and 7 from J, leaving 20 bases between them. CDR1 is SGHVS, CDR2 FQNEAQ, per germline. This CDR3 has 16 residues. CDR3 amino acids: CASTPGGQGWNSPLHF. The CDR3 nucleotides are TGTGCCAGCACCCCGGGGGGGCAGGGGTGGAATTCACCCCTCCACTTT.

About this clonotype: A much larger clone differs from this one at a single base, so this may be a read error. The chain has TRBV12-3 or TRBV12-4 and TRBJ1-1; 10 nucleotides match TRBD1. V shed 5 bases, J shed 6 bases, and the junction held 6 bases outside the gene matches. The CDR3 has 14 amino acids. CDR3 amino acids: CASSPRGTGAEAFF. The CDR3 nucleotides are TGTGCCAGCAGTCCTAGGGGGACAGGGGCTGAAGCTTTCTTT.